The 18 T cell receptor beta chains reported below all come from one sample, sequenced in a study of T cell repertoires in cytomegalovirus infection. Their antigens are not known. TCRdb reprocessed the reads via MiXCR and lists one record per CDR3 protein. This table holds some 310,000 distinct CDR3 sequences, roughly 25% found once. The specimen comprised cultured PBMCs, sampled from culture after CMV antigen stimulation. The receptors derive from a human donor in good health (CMV status not recorded). Some clones in this sample may be carry-over from other donors' samples.

On this clonotype: Just one base apart from a much larger clone, this may be a read error. In nucleotides, the CDR3 is TGTGCCAGCAGTTTAATAGCGGGAGGTGCCAAGCAGTACTTC. Amino acids: CASSLIAGGAKQYF. V is TRBV28 and J is TRBJ2-7; 10 nucleotides align to TRBD2. CDR1 is MDHEN and CDR2 is SYDVKM in the germline V gene. J lost 8 bases, V lost 2 bases, and 6 bases had no gene match. This CDR3 region has 14 residues.

This clonotype was detected a few times. The DNA of the CDR3 is TGTGCCAGCAGCTTACAGCGGGACCCAGGGCGGGCTGAGCAGTTCTTC. It is translated as CASSLQRDPGRAEQFF. The chain combines TRBV7-3 with TRBJ2-1; TRBD2 aligns across 7 bases. The trim removed 2 bases at V and 9 bases at J, leaving 13 bases unmatched. The CDR3 sequence is 16 residues long. The germline V gene encodes CDR1 SGHTA and CDR2 FQGTGA.

CDR3 coding DNA: TGTGCCAGCAGCTTAGGGACTAGCGGAGCTGGAGACGAGCAGTACTTC. As protein: CASSLGTSGAGDEQYF. J is TRBJ2-7 and V is TRBV11-2, with 10 bases lining up with TRBD2. This CDR3 region has 16 residues. The junction had 8 bases not matched to a gene; V was cut back by 1 base and J by 5 bases. Germline V gene sequence: CDR1 SGHAT, CDR2 FQNNGV.

V usage is TRBV20-1 and J usage is TRBJ2-4, with TRBD2 matching 10 bases. Per the germline V gene, CDR1 is DFQATT and CDR2 is SNEGSKA (reference sequence). The V gene end was trimmed by 3 bases and the J gene end by 6 bases; junction bases not matched to a gene: 2. This CDR3 spans 13 amino acids. CDR3: CSARGTSVNIQYF. As DNA, the CDR3 is TGCAGTGCTAGGGGGACTAGCGTAAACATTCAGTACTTC.

This clonotype showed up just a few times. This rearrangement joins TRBV27 to TRBJ2-1; 7 nucleotides line up with TRBD1. Germline CDR1 and CDR2: MNHEY and SMNVEV (reference sequence). J lost 10 bases, V lost 1 base, and 1 base had no gene match. This CDR3 contains 12 residues. The CDR3 loop is CASSLLGQEQFF. DNA for the CDR3: TGTGCCAGCAGTTTATTGGGACAGGAGCAGTTCTTC.

This clonotype occurred a few times. The CDR3 protein is CASTQEEGELFF. CDR3 sequence (DNA): TGTGCCAGCACCCAGGAGGAGGGGGAGCTGTTTTTT. This chain links TRBV28 with TRBJ2-2, with TRBD2 as a possible D gene (5 bases). Germline values: CDR1 MDHEN, CDR2 SYDVKM. The CDR3 extends over 12 amino acids. With 7 bases removed from V and 8 bases from J, the gap between germline ends came to 11 bases.

The rearrangement uses TRBV11-2 and TRBJ1-1; D is undetermined. CDR3 length: 14 amino acids. Trimming took off 3 bases at V and 4 bases at J, with 12 bases between the two ends. Germline CDR1 reads SGHAT; CDR2 reads FQNNGV. The CDR3 region has the DNA TGTGCCAGCAGCTTCTATGGGGATGGCACTGAAGCTTTCTTT. The encoded protein is CASSFYGDGTEAFF.

This clonotype came up a few times. The chain links TRBV2 to TRBJ2-7; D not certain. V was cut by 8 bases and J by 1 base, with 15 bases left in between. The CDR3 contains 14 residues. CDR1 is SNHLY and CDR2 is FYNNEI in the germline V gene. CDR3 region: CASQWDSASYEQYF. As DNA, the CDR3 is TGTGCCAGCCAGTGGGATTCCGCTTCCTACGAGCAGTACTTC.

This sequence joins TRBV10-3 and TRBJ1-2; unclear D gene. Germline loops: CDR1 ENHRY, CDR2 SYGVKD. V was shortened by 8 bases and J by 4 bases, with 14 bases between the two germline ends. The CDR3 is 13 residues long. CDR3 bases: TGTGCCATCGTGGCGGACGGAACCTATGGCTACACCTTC. Translating it yields CAIVADGTYGYTF.

This clonotype was detected ten times or more. The V gene is TRBV7-2, the J gene TRBJ1-2, with D hard to call. The germline V and J ends were trimmed by 5 bases and 4 bases, with 14 bases remaining between them. The CDR3 runs 14 residues. Germline V gives CDR1 SGHTA, CDR2 FQGNSA. The CDR3: CASSLYQVGYGYTF. For the CDR3, the DNA is TGTGCCAGCAGCCTGTACCAGGTGGGCTATGGCTACACCTTC. Complete variable domain (other parts from reference TRBV7-2 and TRBJ1-2): GAGVSQSPSNKVTEKGKDVELRCDPISGHTALYWYRQSLGQGLEFLIYFQGNSAPDKSGLPSDRFSAERTGGSVSTLTIQRTQQEDSAVYLCASSLYQVGYGYTFGSGTRLTVV.

The V and J genes are TRBV6-1 and TRBJ2-3; no clear D. This CDR3 contains 14 residues. Germline V gene data show CDR1 as MNHNS and CDR2 as SASEGT. V lost 6 bases and J lost 0, with 10 bases in between. The CDR3 sequence is CASRSSASTDTQYF. The CDR3 DNA reads TGTGCCAGCAGGTCCAGTGCTAGCACAGATACGCAGTATTTT.

A remark on this clonotype: One junction end does not reproduce the germline sequence, and a read error may be involved. The rearrangement uses TRBV27 and TRBJ1-4; D gene unclear. The CDR3 covers 17 residues. CDR1 and CDR2 (germline): MNHEY, SMNVEV (reference sequence). The CDR3 sequence is CASMIRSWGSTKEKLFF. The CDR3 region has the DNA TGTGCCAGCATGATAAGGTCTTGGGGTTCAACTAAAGAAAAACTGTTTTTT. Together with reference TRBV27 and TRBJ1-4, the CDR3 gives the full variable domain: EAQVTQNPRYLITVTGKKLTVTCSQNMNHEYMSWYRQDPGLGLRQIYYSMNVEVTDKGDVPEGYKVSRKEKRNFPLILESPSPNQTSLYFCASMIRSWGSTKEKLFFGSGTQLSVL.

In its sample, this clonotype was seen a few times. The J gene is TRBJ1-4, the V gene TRBV11-2; D is perhaps TRBD1 (5 bases). The V and J ends lost 0 bases and 13 bases respectively, with 9 bases between them. The CDR3 has 12 amino acids. Germline-derived CDR1 and CDR2 are SGHAT and FQNNGV. In nucleotides, the CDR3 is TGTGCCAGCAGCTTAGATCGGACAAGACTGTTTTTT. Encoded protein: CASSLDRTRLFF. The full variable domain, with the rest looked up from reference TRBV11-2 and TRBJ1-4, is EAGVAQSPRYKIIEKRQSVAFWCNPISGHATLYWYQQILGQGPKLLIQFQNNGVVDDSQLPKDRFSAERLKGVDSTLKIQPAKLEDSAVYLCASSLDRTRLFFGSGTQLSVL.

The chain joins TRBV5-4 to TRBJ2-3; 8 bases match TRBD2. V lost 2 bases, J lost 6 bases, and 2 bases stayed unmatched. The germline V gene has CDR1 SGHNT and CDR2 YYREEE (reference sequence). The CDR3 runs to 13 residues. Written as DNA, the CDR3 is TGTGCCAGCAGCTTAATAGCGGGGGATACGCAGTATTTT. Amino acid sequence: CASSLIAGDTQYF.

The chain combines TRBV4-1 with TRBJ2-3; 11 bases align to TRBD1. CDR1 is MGHRA, CDR2 YSYEKL, per germline. V gave up 0 bases and J gave up 9 bases; unmatched junction bases: 14. The length of the CDR3 is 18 residues. Written as DNA, the CDR3 is TGCGCCAGCAGCCAAGATCAGGCGGGACAGGGGGAGGATCGCACGCAGTATTTT. Its translation is CASSQDQAGQGEDRTQYF.

This clonotype was seen a few times. This rearrangement joins TRBV4-1 to TRBJ2-3; TRBD2 is a possible D gene (5 bases). Looked up from germline, CDR1 is MGHRA and CDR2 is YSYEKL. Trimming stripped 1 base from V and 6 bases from J, with 14 bases between. This CDR3 is built from 15 residues. The CDR3: CASSQVTEGLDTQYF. The DNA of the CDR3 is TGCGCCAGCAGCCAAGTAACCGAGGGTCTTGATACGCAGTATTTT.

The chain is built from TRBV6-8 and TRBJ2-6; TRBD2 matches at 12 bases. Germline-derived CDR1 and CDR2 are MNHGY and SAAAGT. The CDR3 has 17 residues. J lost 0 bases, V lost 10 bases, and 7 bases had no gene match. The CDR3 reads CATRRTSGVSGANVLTF. The CDR3 DNA reads as TGTGCCACCCGACGGACTAGCGGGGTCTCTGGGGCCAACGTCCTGACTTTC.

This clonotype was found a few times. The chain combines TRBV5-4 with TRBJ1-1, with D perhaps TRBD1 (5 bases). Looked up from germline, CDR1 is SGHNT and CDR2 is YYREEE (reference sequence). With 3 bases removed from V and 3 bases from J, the gap between germline ends came to 15 bases. The CDR3 is made up of 15 amino acids. The CDR3 DNA sequence: TGTGCCAGCAGCTCCCCGGGGAAGGGGTACACTGAAGCTTTCTTT. Residues: CASSSPGKGYTEAFF.